These 31 T cell receptor beta chains originate from one sample sequenced in a study of OX40 agonist ivuxolimab in advanced cancers. The assay was immunoSEQ multiplex PCR, and TCRdb's table has in-frame clones only and misses some. The table has fewer than 40,000 clones, about 80% seen once. The sequencing used CD4+ or CD8+ T cells sorted from blood, collected in a trial of the OX40 agonist ivuxolimab. These receptors were taken from an adult with an advanced solid tumor such as melanoma, head and neck, liver or kidney cancer.

This clone is a singleton in its sample. This rearrangement joins TRBV5-1 to TRBJ1-1; no firm D call. V lost 2 bases and J lost 1, with 9 bases in between. Germline V lookup: CDR1 SGHRS, CDR2 YFSETQ. This CDR3 region has 14 residues. CDR3 DNA: TGCGCCAGCAGCTTTGTAGGGCGGAACACTGAAGCTTTCTTT. It encodes CASSFVGRNTEAFF.

This clone was detected only once. The chain uses TRBV10-3 and TRBJ1-4; D remains ambiguous. The V and J ends lost 6 bases and 5 bases respectively, with 13 bases between them. The germline CDR1 and CDR2 sequences are ENHRY and SYGVKD. This CDR3 has 14 residues. The DNA of the CDR3 is TGTGCCATCAGCCAAGACACTCTAAATGAAAAACTGTTTTTT. Amino acid sequence: CAISQDTLNEKLFF.

The J gene is TRBJ2-5, the V gene TRBV5-1; 9 bases agree with TRBD2. The V gene's germline CDR1 is SGHRS and CDR2 YFSETQ. V was pared by 4 bases and J by 2 bases, with 6 bases of the junction left unmatched. CDR3 size: 15 residues. The CDR3, as DNA: TGCGCCAGCAGCGTGGCGGGGGGGAATCAAGAGACCCAGTACTTC. It encodes CASSVAGGNQETQYF.

The rearrangement joins TRBV5-1 to TRBJ2-3; a possible D gene is TRBD1 (6 bases). Looked up from germline, CDR1 is SGHRS and CDR2 is YFSETQ. Trimming removed 6 bases at V and 2 bases at J, with 16 bases between. This CDR3 is 15 amino acids long. The DNA for the CDR3 is TGCGCCAGCACCCTCAGGGGCTGGAACACAGATACGCAGTATTTT. This encodes CASTLRGWNTDTQYF.

The chain couples TRBV7-2 to TRBJ2-5, with 8 bases that match TRBD2. This CDR3 comprises 15 residues. J was trimmed by 1 base and V by 5 bases; bases with no gene match: 6. Per the germline V gene, CDR1 is SGHTA and CDR2 is FQGNSA. The CDR3 protein is CASSVGTSFQETQYF. DNA of the CDR3: TGTGCCAGCAGCGTCGGGACTAGTTTCCAAGAGACCCAGTACTTC.

The CDR3 region has the DNA TGTGCCAGCAGCCTCTATAGCACAGATACGCAGTATTTT. It codes for CASSLYSTDTQYF. V is TRBV5-4 and J is TRBJ2-3; D is undetermined. The CDR3 totals 13 residues. Trimming removed 4 bases at V and 0 bases at J, with 6 bases between. Germline V gene data show CDR1 as SGHNT and CDR2 as YYREEE (reference sequence).

The genes are TRBV5-6 and TRBJ1-2; D is possibly TRBD1 (6 bases). Between the trimmed V and J ends, which lost 4 bases and 7 bases, there was a span of 14 bases. Germline CDR1 reads SGHDT; CDR2 reads YYEEEE. The CDR3 sequence is 13 residues long. The CDR3: CASSPDRSGGYTF. CDR3 in DNA: TGTGCCAGCAGCCCAGACAGGTCGGGTGGCTACACCTTC.

This clone has only a few counts. The chain combines TRBV5-1 with TRBJ2-3; 9 nucleotides agree with TRBD2. Germline V gene lookup returns CDR1 SGHRS and CDR2 YFSETQ. Losses at the gene ends were 3 bases for V and 5 bases for J; bases not matched to a gene: 7. The CDR3 has 15 amino acids. The CDR3 nucleotides read TGCGCCAGCAGCTGGCGGGGGGGCGAGGAAGATACGCAGTATTTT. This translates into CASSWRGGEEDTQYF.

The V call is TRBV7-9, the J call TRBJ1-3, with TRBD1 as a possible D gene (5 bases). The V gene's germline CDR1 is SEHNR and CDR2 FQNEAQ (reference sequence). The CDR3 length is 14 residues. V lost 5 bases, J lost 2 bases, and 10 bases lay in between. The CDR3 nucleotides read TGTGCCAGCAGCGGACCAGGGACTGGAAACACCATATATTTT. Protein sequence: CASSGPGTGNTIYF.

The chain joins TRBV27 to TRBJ1-1, with D uncertain. The CDR3 spans 15 residues. CDR1 and CDR2 (germline): MNHEY, SMNVEV (reference sequence). V dropped 0 bases and J dropped 2 bases, with 10 bases sitting between them. The CDR3 DNA reads as TGTGCCAGCAGTTTATCGGGTCCAGCCAACACTGAAGCTTTCTTT. Translating it yields CASSLSGPANTEAFF.

The rearrangement joins TRBV7-2 to TRBJ2-7; 10 bases are shared with TRBD1. The CDR3 has 14 amino acids. Trimming cost V 5 bases and J 3 bases; bases outside gene matches: 4. Looked up from germline, CDR1 is SGHTA and CDR2 is FQGNSA. The CDR3 coding sequence is TGTGCCAGCAGCCTCTGGACAGGGGGCTACGAGCAGTACTTC. The encoded protein is CASSLWTGGYEQYF.

The table lists this clone with a few counts. The chain joins TRBV5-1 to TRBJ1-4; TRBD1 is a possible D gene (6 bases). Trimming pared 7 bases from V and 7 bases from J, leaving 17 bases between. The CDR3 runs to 14 residues. Per the germline V gene, CDR1 is SGHRS and CDR2 is YFSETQ. The CDR3 region is CASRLGQGSEKLFF. The CDR3 DNA is TGCGCCAGCCGATTAGGGCAGGGGAGTGAAAAACTGTTTTTT. Combining the CDR3 with reference TRBV5-1 and TRBJ1-4 gives the whole variable domain KAGVTQTPRYLIKTRGQQVTLSCSPISGHRSVSWYQQTPGQGLQFLFEYFSETQRNKGNFPGRFSGRQFSNSRSEMNVSTLELGDSALYLCASRLGQGSEKLFFGSGTQLSVL.

The rearrangement uses TRBV2 and TRBJ2-7; 8 bases line up with TRBD1. CDR1 and CDR2 from the germline V gene are SNHLY and FYNNEI. There are 13 residues in the CDR3. The J segment lost 7 bases and the V segment lost 4 bases, leaving 6 bases of the junction unmatched. The CDR3 reads CASSVTGDEEQYF. CDR3 DNA: TGTGCCAGCAGTGTGACAGGGGATGAAGAGCAGTACTTC. The full variable domain, in which reference TRBV2 and TRBJ2-7 provide the parts outside the CDR3, is EPEVTQTPSHQVTQMGQEVILRCVPISNHLYFYWYRQILGQKVEFLVSFYNNEISEKSEIFDDQFSVERPDGSNFTLKIRSTKLEDSAMYFCASSVTGDEEQYFGPGTRLTVT.

The chain combines TRBV28 with TRBJ1-6; D may be TRBD1 (6 bases). Germline-derived CDR1 and CDR2 are MDHEN and SYDVKM. This CDR3 has 13 amino acids. The V gene lost 5 bases and the J gene lost 10 bases, with 12 bases spanning the gap. The CDR3 DNA follows: TGTGCCAGCAGTACACAGGGCCGATCACCCCTCCACTTT. It is translated as CASSTQGRSPLHF.

V gene TRBV5-1 combines with J gene TRBJ2-5, with D perhaps matching TRBD1 (6 bases). Germline V gene sequence: CDR1 SGHRS, CDR2 YFSETQ. Trimming took off 4 bases at V and 2 bases at J, with 15 bases between the two ends. CDR3 length equals 15 residues. The CDR3 protein is CASSAQQGPQETQYF. As DNA, the CDR3 is TGCGCCAGCAGCGCACAACAGGGCCCGCAAGAGACCCAGTACTTC.

The V call is TRBV29-1, the J call TRBJ2-7, with a possible D match to TRBD2 (6 bases). Trimming left V 2 bases short and J 4 bases short, with 18 bases between. CDR1 and CDR2 from the germline V gene are SQVTM and ANQGSEA. This CDR3 region has 15 residues. The CDR3 protein is CSVEKGLGGVYEQYF. DNA of the CDR3: TGCAGCGTTGAAAAGGGTCTTGGAGGGGTTTACGAGCAGTACTTC.

This clone was recorded a few times. The rearrangement uses TRBV28 and TRBJ1-5; D remains unclear. V was shortened by 3 bases and J by 1 base, with 1 base between the two germline ends. Germline assignment: CDR1 MDHEN and CDR2 SYDVKM. The CDR3 totals 12 residues. The CDR3: CASSFSNQPQHF. Here the CDR3 DNA reads TGTGCCAGCAGTTTCAGCAATCAGCCCCAGCATTTT. Complete variable domain (other parts from reference TRBV28 and TRBJ1-5): DVKVTQSSRYLVKRTGEKVFLECVQDMDHENMFWYRQDPGLGLRLIYFSYDVKMKEKGDIPEGYSVSREKKERFSLILESASTNQTSMYLCASSFSNQPQHFGDGTRLSIL.

The rearrangement links TRBV4-2 to TRBJ1-1; TRBD1 aligns across 8 bases. The germline CDR1 and CDR2 sequences are LGHNA and YNFKEQ. The length of the CDR3 is 15 residues. After removal of 3 bases from V and 1 base from J, the junction contained 4 bases not matched to a gene. The CDR3 sequence: CASSHSGTGNTEAFF. Here the CDR3 DNA reads TGTGCCAGCAGCCACTCAGGGACAGGGAACACTGAAGCTTTCTTT.

The CDR3 spells CAWSAPALDYEQYF. The CDR3 region has the DNA TGTGCCTGGAGTGCCCCGGCACTGGACTACGAGCAGTACTTC. This chain uses TRBV30 with TRBJ2-7; D is uncertain. CDR1 is GTSNPN, CDR2 SVGIG, per germline (reference sequence). V lost 1 base and J lost 3, with 13 bases in between. The CDR3 is 14 residues long. Looking up the rest from reference TRBV30 and TRBJ2-7 gives the full variable domain: SQTIHQWPATLVQPVGSPLSLECTVEGTSNPNLYWYRQAAGRGLQLLFYSVGIGQISSEVPQNLSASRPQDRQFILSSKKLLLSDSGFYLCAWSAPALDYEQYFGPGTRLTVT.

The chain links TRBV18 to TRBJ2-1; 8 bases map to TRBD1. The CDR3 has 14 amino acids. Germline V gives CDR1 KGHSH, CDR2 LQKENI. The ends lost 3 bases at V and 6 bases at J; junction bases unmatched: 4. In DNA form, the CDR3 reads TGTGCCAGCTCACCGACAGGGGTTGGCAATGAGCAGTTCTTC. Translating gives CASSPTGVGNEQFF. Combining the CDR3 with reference TRBV18 and TRBJ2-1 gives the whole variable domain NAGVMQNPRHLVRRRGQEARLRCSPMKGHSHVYWYRQLPEEGLKFMVYLQKENIIDESGMPKERFSAEFPKEGPSILRIQQVVRGDSAAYFCASSPTGVGNEQFFGPGTRLTVL.

The CDR3, as DNA: TGCGCCAGCAGCTTGGGTTGGGTTTACACCGGGGAGCTGTTTTTT. Encoded protein: CASSLGWVYTGELFF. This sequence joins TRBV5-1 and TRBJ2-2; D is unresolved. V shed 0 bases and J shed 3 bases, with 9 bases lying between them. Germline V gene data show CDR1 as SGHRS and CDR2 as YFSETQ. The CDR3 covers 15 residues.

V gene TRBV7-9 combines with J gene TRBJ1-2; no definite D call. V lost 4 bases to trimming and J lost 7 bases, with 10 bases between them. From germline, CDR1 is SEHNR and CDR2 FQNEAQ (reference sequence). CDR3 length: 12 amino acids. This chain's CDR3 is CASSSSPSGYTF. The CDR3 coding sequence is TGTGCCAGCAGCTCTTCCCCCAGTGGCTACACCTTC.

V gene TRBV6-6 combines with J gene TRBJ2-1; 7 bases line up with TRBD1. The ends lost 7 bases at V and 0 bases at J; junction bases unmatched: 6. Germline V gene lookup returns CDR1 MNHNY and CDR2 SVGAGI (reference sequence). This CDR3 is built from 15 residues. The CDR3 DNA is TGTGCCAGCACCCCAGGGGGAAGCTCCTACAATGAGCAGTTCTTC. Translated: CASTPGGSSYNEQFF.

This clone was counted a single time. DNA of the CDR3: TGTGCCTGGACCCAAAAGGGGAGTGTTGGCTACACCTTC. Translated: CAWTQKGSVGYTF. The V gene is TRBV30, the J gene TRBJ1-2; tentative D call: TRBD1 (5 bases). CDR1 and CDR2 from the germline V gene are GTSNPN and SVGIG (reference sequence). CDR3 length: 13 amino acids. Trimming cost V 4 bases and J 7 bases, with 16 bases left between them.

This rearrangement joins TRBV29-1 to TRBJ2-6; D possibly corresponds to TRBD1 (5 bases). Germline V gene data show CDR1 as SQVTM and CDR2 as ANQGSEA. Trimming shortened V by 6 bases and J by 6 bases, and 18 bases separated the two germline ends. CDR3 size: 15 residues. The CDR3 sequence is CSVQTVALAANVLTF. The DNA of the CDR3 is TGCAGCGTCCAGACAGTAGCTCTGGCGGCCAACGTCCTGACTTTC. Combining the CDR3 with reference TRBV29-1 and TRBJ2-6 gives the whole variable domain SAVISQKPSRDICQRGTSLTIQCQVDSQVTMMFWYRQQPGQSLTLIATANQGSEATYESGFVIDKFPISRPNLTFSTLTVSNMSPEDSSIYLCSVQTVALAANVLTFGAGSRLTVL.

This clone was seen only a few times. This chain uses TRBV5-4 with TRBJ1-1; 8 bases are a match to TRBD1. The CDR3 runs to 14 residues. J gave up 5 bases and V 4 bases, and 7 bases lay outside the gene matches. CDR1 and CDR2 from the germline V gene are SGHNT and YYREEE (reference sequence). For the CDR3, the DNA is TGTGCCAGCAGCCCGGACAGGGCGCGGACTGAAGCTTTCTTT. It is translated as CASSPDRARTEAFF.

This clone was counted a few times. The V and J genes are TRBV25-1 and TRBJ2-1, with D perhaps TRBD2 (5 bases). Germline lookup yields CDR1 MGHDK and CDR2 SYGVNS. V was cut by 0 bases and J by 9 bases, with 9 bases left in between. This CDR3 is built from 13 residues. CDR3 region: CASSEYVGAEQFF. CDR3 DNA: TGTGCCAGCAGTGAATATGTGGGAGCTGAGCAGTTCTTC.

The CDR3 DNA sequence: TGTGCCAGCAGCCTCAAACCCGGGACAGGGTCCTACGAGCAGTACTTC. Protein sequence: CASSLKPGTGSYEQYF. This chain joins TRBV28 and TRBJ2-7, with 9 bases aligning to TRBD1. The V and J ends lost 6 bases and 1 base, in that order; junction bases with no gene match: 10. Germline CDR1 MDHEN, CDR2 SYDVKM. The CDR3 extends over 16 amino acids.

The J gene is TRBJ1-3, the V gene TRBV4-1; D remains ambiguous. The length of the CDR3 is 16 residues. V was clipped by 1 base and J by 7 bases, with 17 bases between them. From germline, CDR1 is MGHRA and CDR2 YSYEKL. Here the CDR3 DNA reads TGCGCCAGCAGCCAAGGTCTAGCGGGGTTATGGAACACCATATATTTT. Translated: CASSQGLAGLWNTIYF.

CDR3 coding DNA: TGTGCCGGTTCCATATTGACAGGATCACTACCCCTAAATGGGGGCTACACCTTC. It yields the protein CAGSILTGSLPLNGGYTF. This chain joins TRBV2 and TRBJ1-2; a weak D match, TRBD1 (6 bases). From germline, CDR1 is SNHLY and CDR2 FYNNEI. V was pared by 11 bases and J by 8 bases, with 36 bases between. The CDR3 totals 18 residues.

The chain employs TRBV5-1 and TRBJ2-7, with 9 bases aligning to TRBD1. Germline V gene lookup returns CDR1 SGHRS and CDR2 YFSETQ. This CDR3 spans 14 amino acids. J was trimmed by 7 bases and V by 3 bases; bases with no gene match: 8. The CDR3 here is CASSSGDRVQEQYF. The CDR3 region has the DNA TGCGCCAGCAGCTCTGGGGACAGGGTGCAGGAGCAGTACTTC.